Below are 14 T cell receptor beta chains sequenced from a single sample in a study of shared clonotypes between healthy human individuals. CD45RO-negative CD8 cells positively selected for CCR7 made up the naive population, which excluded terminally differentiated effector memory CD45RA+ cells. Sequencing was performed with immunoSEQ multiplex PCR; in TCRdb, only in-frame clones are kept and a portion is missing. The sample lists around 2.1 million clones, 90% to 95% occurring once. The sequencing sample was made of naive CD8+ T cells from PBMCs. Receptors originate from a man younger than 35 in good health. Some clones in this sample may be carry-over from other donors' samples.

The rearrangement joins TRBV5-1 to TRBJ2-2; 7 bases line up with TRBD1. From germline, CDR1 is SGHRS and CDR2 YFSETQ. This CDR3 spans 17 amino acids. Trimming at V came to 4 bases and at J to 2 bases, leaving 11 bases not matched to a gene. The CDR3 spells CASSVYARDRNTGELFF. CDR3 sequence (DNA): TGCGCCAGCAGCGTTTACGCTCGGGACAGAAACACCGGGGAGCTGTTTTTT.

This rearrangement joins TRBV11-2 to TRBJ2-7; D remains ambiguous. V lost 1 base and J lost 6, with 16 bases in between. The CDR3 is 15 residues long. Germline assignment: CDR1 SGHAT and CDR2 FQNNGV. Here the CDR3 DNA reads TGTGCCAGCAGCTTAGGTCTGGCGTTTTCGCTCGAGCAGTACTTC. Its protein product is CASSLGLAFSLEQYF.

The chain combines TRBV6-5 with TRBJ1-1, with no clear D. Germline values: CDR1 MNHEY, CDR2 SVGAGI. V dropped 2 bases and J dropped 8 bases, with 12 bases sitting between them. CDR3 length equals 13 residues. CDR3 nucleotides: TGTGCCAGCAGTTACATAGTGGGAGTCGAAGCTTTCTTT. It specifies CASSYIVGVEAFF.

There are a few counts of this clone. This same CDR3 is encoded by further DNA sequences in the sample. The V and J genes are TRBV6-5 and TRBJ2-1; no clear D. The CDR3 has 12 amino acids. V was pared by 2 bases and J by 4 bases, with 3 bases between. The germline gives CDR1 MNHEY, CDR2 SVGAGI. The CDR3 bases are TGTGCCAGCAGTTACGGATACAATGAGCAGTTCTTC. Protein product: CASSYGYNEQFF.

The rearrangement links TRBV19 to TRBJ2-1; D might be TRBD1 (6 bases). The V gene lost 5 bases and the J gene lost 0 bases, with 11 bases spanning the gap. The CDR3 sequence is 15 residues long. CDR1 is LNHDA, CDR2 SQIVND, per germline (reference sequence). The chain's CDR3 is CASSFDRSSYNEQFF. Written as DNA, the CDR3 is TGTGCCAGTAGTTTCGACAGGAGCTCCTACAATGAGCAGTTCTTC.

The rearrangement joins TRBV29-1 to TRBJ1-1, with 7 bases lining up with TRBD1. V was clipped by 7 bases and J by 11 bases; unmatched bases: 25. This CDR3 is 16 amino acids long. Germline CDR1 SQVTM, CDR2 ANQGSEA. This CDR3 reads CSAEGAGTVQASRAFF. DNA of the CDR3: TGCAGCGCCGAGGGGGCCGGGACAGTCCAAGCTTCGCGGGCTTTCTTT.

This clone appeared a single time. This chain links TRBV27 with TRBJ2-1; D ambiguous. V lost 5 bases and J lost 3, with 14 bases in between. This CDR3 is 15 amino acids long. From germline, CDR1 is MNHEY and CDR2 SMNVEV (reference sequence). CDR3 amino acids: CASSGSGSNYNEQFF. CDR3 coding DNA: TGTGCCAGCAGTGGAAGTGGGTCCAACTACAATGAGCAGTTCTTC.

This chain connects TRBV7-2 to TRBJ1-4; 9 bases align to TRBD1. The V segment lost 4 bases and the J segment 2 bases; nucleotides outside the gene matches: 8. Germline V gene sequence: CDR1 SGHTA, CDR2 FQGNSA. CDR3 length equals 17 residues. The CDR3 protein is CASSSPGQGPTNEKLFF. CDR3 DNA sequence: TGTGCCAGCAGCTCACCGGGACAGGGTCCCACTAATGAAAAACTGTTTTTT.

Worth noting for this clone: Other DNA sequences from this sample encode an identical CDR3 as well. This rearrangement joins TRBV29-1 to TRBJ2-1; D gene ambiguous. The CDR3 sequence is 12 residues long. Looked up from germline, CDR1 is SQVTM and CDR2 is ANQGSEA. The germline V and J ends were trimmed by 2 bases and 6 bases, with 8 bases remaining between them. The CDR3 DNA is TGCAGCGTTGAACCTCCGGTCAATGAGCAGTTCTTC. Its protein is CSVEPPVNEQFF.

This clone was found a few times. This chain connects TRBV29-1 to TRBJ1-1, with a weak D call TRBD1 (5 bases). Germline lookup yields CDR1 SQVTM and CDR2 ANQGSEA. The CDR3 runs to 16 residues. V shed 3 bases and J shed 0 bases, with 17 bases lying between them. CDR3 nucleotide sequence: TGCAGCGTTGAGGTAAGGGAACAGGTCATGAACACTGAAGCTTTCTTT. This encodes CSVEVREQVMNTEAFF. Looking up the rest from reference TRBV29-1 and TRBJ1-1 gives the full variable domain: SAVISQKPSRDICQRGTSLTIQCQVDSQVTMMFWYRQQPGQSLTLIATANQGSEATYESGFVIDKFPISRPNLTFSTLTVSNMSPEDSSIYLCSVEVREQVMNTEAFFGQGTRLTVV.

The chain carries TRBV6-6 and TRBJ2-7; D may be TRBD2 (6 bases). V was shortened by 2 bases and J by 3 bases, with 14 bases between the two germline ends. The CDR3 is 15 residues long. Per germline, CDR1 MNHNY and CDR2 SVGAGI (reference sequence). The CDR3 DNA follows: TGTGCCAGCAGTTACCCGGGACTCTCCGACTACGAGCAGTACTTC. This translates into CASSYPGLSDYEQYF.

The J gene is TRBJ1-1, the V gene TRBV9; no reliable D call. The ends were cut back, 3 bases at V and 3 bases at J, with 9 bases in the middle. The CDR3 has 13 amino acids. The germline CDR1 and CDR2 sequences are SGDLS and YYNGEE. This CDR3 reads CASSEDPYTEAFF. CDR3 nucleotides: TGTGCCAGCAGCGAAGACCCGTACACTGAAGCTTTCTTT.

The chain combines TRBV28 with TRBJ2-7; 8 bases line up with TRBD1. The CDR3 is made up of 16 amino acids. The V gene end was trimmed by 6 bases and the J gene end by 3 bases; junction bases not matched to a gene: 13. Per the germline V gene, CDR1 is MDHEN and CDR2 is SYDVKM. The CDR3 here is CASSLGTGGGSYEQYF. The CDR3 region has the DNA TGTGCCAGCAGCTTAGGGACAGGTGGAGGGAGCTACGAGCAGTACTTC. Together with reference TRBV28 and TRBJ2-7, the CDR3 gives the full variable domain: DVKVTQSSRYLVKRTGEKVFLECVQDMDHENMFWYRQDPGLGLRLIYFSYDVKMKEKGDIPEGYSVSREKKERFSLILESASTNQTSMYLCASSLGTGGGSYEQYFGPGTRLTVT.

The V gene is TRBV9, the J gene TRBJ2-3; D is ambiguous. Germline CDR1 SGDLS, CDR2 YYNGEE. V lost 0 bases, J lost 2 bases, and 13 bases lay in between. CDR3 size: 16 residues. The CDR3 protein is CASSVEGSRDTDTQYF. CDR3 in DNA: TGTGCCAGCAGCGTAGAAGGCTCGCGAGACACAGATACGCAGTATTTT.